In this sample, the clone carrying this T cell receptor beta chain turned up a few times. Amplified regions were TCR beta CDR3 sequences from RNA transcripts. The study used the HTBI primer set for a first-round RT-PCR of the TCR CDR3. TCRdb fed the multiplex PCR reads into MiXCR, producing one record per CDR3 protein. This table has around 800,000 distinct CDR3 sequences, about 38% appearing once. This record belongs to a study of T cells in Graves' hyperthyroidism and ophthalmopathy. V lost 3 bases and J 6 bases, leaving 14 bases between the germline ends. The germline CDR1 and CDR2 sequences are SEHNR and FQNEAQ (reference sequence). This CDR3 is 15 amino acids long.

This TCR was recovered from a young man with Graves' hyperthyroidism. Sequenced input: blood. The gene calls are TRBV7-9 and TRBJ1-4; D is unclear. DNA of the CDR3: TGTGCCAGCAGCTTCTATCTCGGTTCGGATGAAAAACTGTTTTTT. It specifies CASSFYLGSDEKLFF.